This entry lists 3 T cell receptor beta chains sequenced from one sample in a study of shared clonotypes between healthy human individuals. Measured with immunoSEQ multiplex PCR; TCRdb has only the in-frame clones, and not every one. The sample yields about half a million clones, more than 75% seen once. Sequencing was carried out using PBMCs. All receptors derive from a woman in her forties in good health. Some clones in this sample may be carry-over from other donors' samples.

The V and J genes are TRBV28 and TRBJ1-2; a possible D gene is TRBD1 (6 bases). The germline gives CDR1 MDHEN, CDR2 SYDVKM. The CDR3 runs to 13 residues. Trimming shortened V by 5 bases and J by 4 bases, and 11 bases separated the two germline ends. The CDR3 coding sequence is TGTGCCAGCAGTCCCACAGGGTTCTATGGCTACACCTTC. The encoded protein is CASSPTGFYGYTF.

The CDR3 nucleotides are TGTGCCAGCAGCGAAGACGGCCTTGAAAAACTGTTTTTT. Translating gives CASSEDGLEKLFF. The rearrangement uses TRBV28 and TRBJ1-4; no definite D call. V gave up 6 bases and J gave up 7 bases, with 12 bases separating them. The CDR3 has 13 residues. Germline CDR1 and CDR2: MDHEN and SYDVKM.

This chain joins TRBV7-2 and TRBJ1-2; 8 nucleotides agree with TRBD1. CDR3 length equals 12 residues. Trimming took 4 bases from V and 12 from J; bases not matched to a gene: 7. Germline V lookup: CDR1 SGHTA, CDR2 FQGNSA. CDR3 sequence reads: CASSSRQGLNTF. The CDR3 DNA reads TGTGCCAGCAGCTCGAGACAGGGGCTTAACACCTTC.